This T cell receptor (beta chain) originates from a study of blood T cell repertoires in COVID-19. Study-level information: Researchers got acute and convalescent COVID-19 samples from the United States, Italy and Spain. From T cells, B-cell-depleted T cells, or PBMCs came the material, which was cDNA or gDNA.

Original processing methods: Amplification of reference gene primers was used by the study to estimate nucleated cell counts. Measured with immunoSEQ multiplex PCR; TCRdb has only the in-frame clones, and not every one. The D gene and trimming were derived from the DNA, and the V and J assignments and clone size from that table. The data contain 200,000 to 250,000 clones, around 83% of them seen just once; the ten biggest clones take up 2.9%. V was trimmed by 4 bases and J by 2 bases, leaving 12 bases between them. Germline assignment: CDR1 SQVTM and CDR2 ANQGSEA. There are 14 residues in the CDR3. This chain joins TRBV29-1 and TRBJ2-1; the D gene is possibly TRBD2 (7 bases). This clonotype was obtained from a man aged 50-60 years who had recovered from COVID-19. The sequenced sample consisted of peripheral blood. CDR3 nucleotides: TGCAGCGTTGCACCGGGGGGCACCTACAATGAGCAGTTCTTC. It codes for CSVAPGGTYNEQFF.